This T cell receptor beta chain was sequenced in a study of T cells in Graves' hyperthyroidism and ophthalmopathy. Researchers amplified the TCR beta CDR3 regions from RNA transcripts. The study used the HTBI primer set for a first-round RT-PCR of the TCR CDR3. TCRdb reanalysed the multiplex PCR reads using MiXCR and keeps one entry per CDR3 protein. The table has more than 550,000 distinct CDR3 sequences, 18% seen once. This clonotype is a singleton in its sample. Germline trimming cut 6 bases from V and 6 bases from J; bases unmatched to any gene: 7. Germline assignment: CDR1 SNHLY and CDR2 FYNNEI. The CDR3 runs 14 residues.

The chain employs TRBV2 and TRBJ2-3; 9 bases map to TRBD1. Sequencing was performed on blood. This clonotype originated in a woman between 45 and 65 years old with Graves' hyperthyroidism that later progressed to Graves' ophthalmopathy. CDR3: CASSEGQGEDTQYF. The CDR3, as DNA: TGTGCCAGCAGCGAGGGACAGGGTGAGGATACGCAGTATTTT.